The source of this TCR beta chain is a study of T cell responses to AZD1222 COVID-19 vaccine. Background on the study: Second-dose intervals of approximately 4 or approximately 12 weeks were pooled. Study-level findings and limits: Spike-wide vaccine-associated CD4 TCRs dominated at 160-218 and 743-854. Clonal diversity was possibly underestimated, and white British individuals and females predominated among donors.

Germline values: CDR1 SQVTM, CDR2 ANQGSEA. The CDR3 sequence is 15 residues long. Trimming stripped 8 bases from V and 0 bases from J, with 17 bases between. As to this clone: What it binds is not known.

The method was immunoSEQ multiplex PCR; TCRdb's version includes in-frame clones alone and lacks a portion of them. Of more than 95,000 clones listed, 88% are singletons. The V and J genes are TRBV29-1 and TRBJ1-5, with D tentatively TRBD1 (6 bases). The source was peripheral blood, collected on day 0 of AZD1222 vaccination. This receptor was obtained from an adult in good health. CDR3 coding DNA: TGCAGCCCCGTCGACAGGAATCGTAGCAATCAGCCCCAGCATTTT. This encodes CSPVDRNRSNQPQHF.